The source of this TCR beta chain is a study of T-cell reconstitution after alpha-beta-depleted transplantation in children. The sample holds a few counts of this clonotype. TCRbeta library preparation incorporated unique molecular identifiers. TCRdb passed the PCR reads through MiXCR, listing each CDR3 protein once. This sample carries 250,000 to 350,000 distinct CDR3 sequences, almost 10% of them seen once, and the ten largest clones take 10%. This CDR3 is 14 amino acids long. Germline V gives CDR1 MNHEY, CDR2 SMNVEV (reference sequence). Between the trimmed V and J ends, which lost 9 bases and 7 bases, there was a span of 16 bases.

This chain joins TRBV27 and TRBJ1-6; D might be TRBD1 (5 bases). The TCR originated in a human donor who donated a stem cell graft to a child with SCID. The sequenced sample was PBMCs from the stem cell graft donor, obtained from the stem cell graft. CDR3 sequence (DNA): TGTGCCAGTCAGACCGGGACCTTCAATTCACCCCTCCACTTT. Translation: CASQTGTFNSPLHF.